The next 19 T cell receptor beta chains were all read from a single sample in a study of T cells expressing NK-cell markers. From the 5' RACE reads, TCRdb lists one entry per CDR3 protein and no DNA. The table lists about 150,000 distinct CDR3 sequences, with 37% in the top ten. Sample: blood T cells: a sorted CD56 or NKG2C T cell subset, CD4+ or CD8+ T cells, or bulk PBMC T cells (not recorded which). All receptors derive from a woman between 45 and 65 years old in good health.

This chain joins TRBV7-6 and TRBJ2-2; TCRdb returns TRBD1, unconfirmable since there is no DNA. The CDR3 consists of 13 residues. Per germline, CDR1 SGHVS and CDR2 FNYEAQ. CDR3: CASSPGETGELFF.

The chain's CDR3 is CASSLGPGLGVTDTQYF. The V gene is TRBV11-2, the J gene TRBJ2-3; TCRdb lists TRBD2, though no DNA is available to test this call. The CDR3 consists of 17 residues. Germline V gene sequence: CDR1 SGHAT, CDR2 FQNNGV.

The chain recombines TRBV10-2 with TRBJ2-1; no DNA is available, so the TRBD2 call from TCRdb remains unchecked. CDR3 size: 14 residues. The V gene's germline CDR1 is WSHSY and CDR2 SAAADI. Here the CDR3 reads CASRSTSMVDEQFF.

This chain links TRBV5-8 with TRBJ1-4; TCRdb's assignment of TRBD1 cannot be checked, as there is no DNA. Germline CDR1 reads SGHTS; CDR2 reads YDEGEE. The CDR3 is 14 residues long. The CDR3 loop reads CASSVDRVGEKLFF. Combining the CDR3 with reference TRBV5-8 and TRBJ1-4 gives the whole variable domain EAGVTQSPTHLIKTRGQQATLRCSPISGHTSVYWYQQALGLGLQFLLWYDEGEERNRGNFPPRFSGRQFPNYSSELNVNALELEDSALYLCASSVDRVGEKLFFGSGTQLSVL.

V is TRBV12-3 or TRBV12-4 and J is TRBJ2-2; TCRdb proposes TRBD1, but this gene call is untestable without DNA. The length of the CDR3 is 14 residues. CDR3 residues: CASEGGIGTGELFF.

The chain has TRBV5-1 and TRBJ2-7; TCRdb's D call, TRBD1, is unchecked because there is no DNA. The CDR3 runs 15 residues. Germline V gives CDR1 SGHRS, CDR2 YFSETQ. CDR3 protein: CASSLSRQGIYEQYF.

V is TRBV7-2 and J is TRBJ2-1; TCRdb names TRBD2, which stays unverified in the absence of DNA. The CDR3 runs to 16 residues. CDR1 is SGHTA and CDR2 is FQGNSA in the germline V gene. CDR3 sequence reads: CASVKEGLAVYNEQFF.

The V call is TRBV6-6, the J call TRBJ2-3. Germline assignment: CDR1 MNHNY and CDR2 SVGAGI (reference sequence). The CDR3 is made up of 12 amino acids. The chain's CDR3 is CASSTTPDTQYF.

The V gene is TRBV9, the J gene TRBJ2-5; the D gene TCRdb calls, TRBD1, cannot be checked with no DNA. The V gene's germline CDR1 is SGDLS and CDR2 YYNGEE. The CDR3 runs 17 residues. This CDR3 reads CASSVEGGAATRETQYF.

CDR3 in amino acids: CASTPPRDTLEQYF. The chain employs TRBV7-2 and TRBJ2-7; as DNA is missing, the TRBD1 call by TCRdb cannot be tested. The CDR3 is 14 amino acids. Per germline, CDR1 SGHTA and CDR2 FQGNSA.

The chain is built from TRBV25-1 and TRBJ2-3; with no DNA, the TCRdb D assignment of TRBD2 cannot be verified. This CDR3 is built from 15 residues. Looked up from germline, CDR1 is MGHDK and CDR2 is SYGVNS. CDR3 sequence: CASSEMRDSSDTQYF.

The V gene is TRBV27, the J gene TRBJ2-4. From germline, CDR1 is MNHEY and CDR2 SMNVEV (reference sequence). This CDR3 is built from 12 residues. The CDR3 protein is CASSSRTEIQYF.

This chain links TRBV29-1 with TRBJ1-1. The CDR3 totals 13 residues. CDR1 SQVTM and CDR2 ANQGSEA come from the germline V gene. This chain's CDR3 is CSEKKMGNTEAFF.

The rearrangement links TRBV2 to TRBJ2-1; TCRdb proposes TRBD2, but this gene call is untestable without DNA. This CDR3 is built from 19 residues. The V gene's germline CDR1 is SNHLY and CDR2 FYNNEI. The CDR3 protein is CASSVGYRGLVSSYNEQFF. The whole variable domain, remainder taken from reference TRBV2 and TRBJ2-1, is EPEVTQTPSHQVTQMGQEVILRCVPISNHLYFYWYRQILGQKVEFLVSFYNNEISEKSEIFDDQFSVERPDGSNFTLKIRSTKLEDSAMYFCASSVGYRGLVSSYNEQFFGPGTRLTVL.

The V gene is TRBV20-1, the J gene TRBJ1-6. The CDR3 is 13 amino acids. CDR1 DFQATT and CDR2 SNEGSKA come from the germline V gene (reference sequence). The CDR3: CSASLSALSPLHF.

The rearrangement uses TRBV29-1 and TRBJ2-3. The length of the CDR3 is 13 residues. The germline V gene has CDR1 SQVTM and CDR2 ANQGSEA. The CDR3 region is CSLGHENTDTQYF.

CDR3 region: CASTYVGYNEQFF. The V call is TRBV10-2, the J call TRBJ2-1. Germline CDR1 WSHSY, CDR2 SAAADI. The CDR3 covers 13 residues.

The genes are TRBV6-1 and TRBJ1-3; absent DNA, TCRdb's TRBD1 call cannot be checked. Germline values: CDR1 MNHNS, CDR2 SASEGT. The CDR3 totals 16 residues. CDR3 in amino acids: CASTNLQGSFGNTIYF.

This chain joins TRBV12-5 and TRBJ2-2; absent DNA, TCRdb's TRBD1 call cannot be checked. Per the germline V gene, CDR1 is LGHNT and CDR2 is FRNRAP. The CDR3 covers 15 residues. CDR3 residues: CASGSHLGVAGELFF.